This record covers a single T cell receptor beta chain. Individuals aged roughly 18 to 90 years were recruited from 20 to 25 US areas. Looked up from germline, CDR1 is MNHNS and CDR2 is SASEGT. V lost 1 base and J lost 1; bases outside the gene matches: 6. There are 17 residues in the CDR3. Method: immunoSEQ multiplex PCR; TCRdb's copy keeps in-frame clones and lacks some. This sample has roughly 200,000 clones, with 86% found just once. This entry comes from a study of blood T cell repertoires in COVID-19. The chain employs TRBV6-1 and TRBJ1-5; TRBD1 matches 8 bases. Material: PBMCs or T cells enriched from blood (not recorded which). The TCR was taken from a woman aged 35 to 49 with acute COVID-19. CDR3 loop: CASSEGWTGLSNQPQHF. DNA for the CDR3: TGTGCCAGCAGTGAAGGATGGACAGGGTTAAGCAATCAGCCCCAGCATTTT.